This T cell receptor (beta chain) was observed in a study of Graves' ophthalmopathy and Graves' hyperthyroidism. Hyperthyroidism patients, all newly diagnosed, had under 2 months' duration and ages of 18 to 65. Trimming left V 0 bases short and J 2 bases short, with 8 bases between. Germline V CDR1 and CDR2: MNHEY, SVGAGI. CDR3 length: 14 amino acids. Amplified TCR beta CDR3 regions were obtained using RNA transcripts as template. Amplification began with first-round RT-PCR using HTBI primers, then second-round multiplex PCR was performed. TCRdb re-called the multiplex PCR reads through MiXCR, storing one row per CDR3 protein. The profile shows hundreds of thousands of distinct CDR3 sequences, approximately 22% of them singletons. The sample holds one count of this clonotype.

What was sequenced was peripheral blood. The chain has TRBV6-5 and TRBJ2-7; D remains unclear. The clonotype originates from a woman between 18 and 29 years old with stable Graves' hyperthyroidism. Some clones in this sample may be carry-over from other donors' samples. The CDR3 bases are TGTGCCAGCAGTTACTCGGGGTACGCCTACGAGCAGTACTTC. Its translation is CASSYSGYAYEQYF.